The 16 T cell receptor beta chains given below trace back to one sample, sequenced in a study of identical twins. TCRdb analysed the 5' RACE reads with MiXCR anew, one entry per CDR3 protein. The sample shows approximately 530,000 distinct CDR3 sequences, under 25% of them seen only once. These sequences were also reported in another study, on yellow fever vaccine responses in identical twins.

Sequencing input: CD4+ T cells sorted from blood. These receptors were collected from a young woman in good health.

This clonotype appeared a few times. This chain links TRBV12-3 or TRBV12-4 with TRBJ2-7, with TRBD2 identical over 7 bases. The CDR3 consists of 13 residues. Trimming took 6 bases from V and 6 from J; bases not matched to a gene: 8. The CDR3 DNA is TGTGCCAGCAGCAGCCGACTAGCTGGCGAGCAGTACGTC. Its protein is CASSSRLAGEQYV.

This clonotype was seen a few times. This chain uses TRBV20-1 with TRBJ2-2; TRBD2 agrees at 7 bases. V shed 6 bases, J shed 6 bases, and the junction held 13 bases outside the gene matches. In germline, CDR1 is DFQATT, CDR2 SNEGSKA (reference sequence). This CDR3 is built from 15 residues. The CDR3 protein is CSAPSLAGVPGELFF. In DNA form, the CDR3 reads TGCAGTGCCCCATCCTTGGCGGGGGTTCCCGGGGAGCTGTTTTTT.

V gene TRBV28 combines with J gene TRBJ2-7; unclear D gene. The CDR3 runs to 15 residues. The ends were cut back, 6 bases at V and 3 bases at J, with 18 bases in the middle. CDR1 is MDHEN and CDR2 is SYDVKM in the germline V gene. CDR3 amino acids: CASSSGILRGYEQYF. The DNA of the CDR3 is TGTGCCAGCAGCTCCGGTATTCTGAGAGGCTACGAGCAGTACTTC.

This clonotype was seen more than once but under ten times. V gene TRBV7-2 combines with J gene TRBJ2-5, with D perhaps TRBD1 (6 bases). Germline loops: CDR1 SGHTA, CDR2 FQGNSA. V was pared by 5 bases and J by 2 bases, with 18 bases between. The CDR3 spans 16 residues. The CDR3, as DNA: TGTGCCAGCAGCCTAGGGGGAGCGTGGAGACAAGAGACCCAGTACTTC. Encoded protein: CASSLGGAWRQETQYF.

The V and J genes are TRBV5-1 and TRBJ2-2; D uncertain. This CDR3 is built from 16 residues. Trimming removed 0 bases at V and 0 bases at J, with 9 bases between. Per the germline V gene, CDR1 is SGHRS and CDR2 is YFSETQ. DNA for the CDR3: TGCGCCAGCAGCTTGGATCCAGGAACGAACACCGGGGAGCTGTTTTTT. This sequence encodes CASSLDPGTNTGELFF. The variable domain in full, completed from reference TRBV5-1 and TRBJ2-2, reads KAGVTQTPRYLIKTRGQQVTLSCSPISGHRSVSWYQQTPGQGLQFLFEYFSETQRNKGNFPGRFSGRQFSNSRSEMNVSTLELGDSALYLCASSLDPGTNTGELFFGEGSRLTVL.

The chain carries TRBV12-3 or TRBV12-4 and TRBJ1-1; D remains ambiguous. The CDR3 has 14 residues. V lost 5 bases, J lost 4 bases, and 14 bases lay in between. In DNA, the CDR3 is TGTGCCAGCAGTCGAGGGAGGGAGAGCACTGAAGCTTTCTTT. This codes for CASSRGRESTEAFF.

The chain has TRBV11-1 and TRBJ2-5; 10 bases line up with TRBD2. Germline V gene sequence: CDR1 SGHAT, CDR2 FQDESV (reference sequence). The CDR3 consists of 19 residues. V lost 1 base, J lost 0 bases, and 11 bases stayed unmatched. This CDR3 is CASSLVRASGGRYQETQYF. The CDR3 coding sequence is TGTGCCAGCAGCTTAGTCCGAGCTAGCGGGGGCCGCTACCAAGAGACCCAGTACTTC.

V gene TRBV5-1 combines with J gene TRBJ1-1; 8 positions match TRBD1. Per the germline V gene, CDR1 is SGHRS and CDR2 is YFSETQ. CDR3 length: 15 amino acids. Trimming took 1 base from V and 2 from J; bases not matched to a gene: 4. The CDR3 bases are TGCGCCAGCAGCTTGTTGGGACAGGCAAACACTGAAGCTTTCTTT. Translation gives CASSLLGQANTEAFF. The whole variable domain, filled in from reference TRBV5-1 and TRBJ1-1, reads KAGVTQTPRYLIKTRGQQVTLSCSPISGHRSVSWYQQTPGQGLQFLFEYFSETQRNKGNFPGRFSGRQFSNSRSEMNVSTLELGDSALYLCASSLLGQANTEAFFGQGTRLTVV.

This clonotype appeared a few times. V is TRBV10-3 and J is TRBJ2-7; 11 bases are shared with TRBD2. V dropped 7 bases and J dropped 1; count of bases not matched to a gene: 9. CDR1 and CDR2 (germline): ENHRY, SYGVKD. The CDR3 runs to 16 residues. The CDR3, as DNA: TGTGCCATCACCGGGGGACTAGCGGAGGGGTCCTACGAGCAGTACTTC. Residues: CAITGGLAEGSYEQYF.

The chain recombines TRBV5-1 with TRBJ1-1; possibly TRBD1 for D (5 bases). Germline V gene sequence: CDR1 SGHRS, CDR2 YFSETQ. The CDR3 has 14 residues. V gave up 1 base and J gave up 4 bases, with 11 bases separating them. Here the CDR3 reads CASSLMGVVTEAFF. The CDR3 DNA reads TGCGCCAGCAGCTTGATGGGGGTTGTCACTGAAGCTTTCTTT. Looking up the rest from reference TRBV5-1 and TRBJ1-1 gives the full variable domain: KAGVTQTPRYLIKTRGQQVTLSCSPISGHRSVSWYQQTPGQGLQFLFEYFSETQRNKGNFPGRFSGRQFSNSRSEMNVSTLELGDSALYLCASSLMGVVTEAFFGQGTRLTVV.

This clonotype was seen a handful of times. The gene calls are TRBV20-1 and TRBJ1-3; TRBD1 might be the D (5 bases). V was clipped by 3 bases and J by 2 bases, with 14 bases between them. This CDR3 region has 15 residues. CDR1 DFQATT and CDR2 SNEGSKA come from the germline V gene (reference sequence). The DNA of the CDR3 is TGCAGTGCTAGGTCTCCAGGGACGGCTGGAAACACCATATATTTT. Its translation: CSARSPGTAGNTIYF.

The chain has TRBV18 and TRBJ2-3; D not resolved. Between the trimmed V and J ends, which lost 6 bases and 1 base, there was a span of 14 bases. Germline V lookup: CDR1 KGHSH, CDR2 LQKENI. The CDR3 is 15 residues long. CDR3 residues: CASSSGKFGTDTQYF. Written as DNA, the CDR3 is TGTGCCAGCTCGTCGGGCAAGTTCGGCACAGATACGCAGTATTTT.

CDR3 DNA sequence: TGTGCCAGCAGTGAAGCGTCAACCACTCCCCACACTGAAGCTTTCTTT. It yields the protein CASSEASTTPHTEAFF. This chain links TRBV6-1 with TRBJ1-1, with no clear D. The V and J ends lost 0 bases and 3 bases respectively, with 14 bases between them. The CDR3 sequence is 16 residues long. CDR1 and CDR2 from the germline V gene are MNHNS and SASEGT.

This rearrangement joins TRBV18 to TRBJ2-3; possible D gene TRBD1, 6 bases. Trimming pared 4 bases from V and 2 bases from J, leaving 13 bases between. The germline V gene has CDR1 KGHSH and CDR2 LQKENI. The CDR3 loop spans 15 amino acids. Here the CDR3 reads CASSHSGQNTDTQYF. Here the CDR3 DNA reads TGTGCCAGCTCACACTCCGGACAGAACACAGATACGCAGTATTTT.

About this clonotype: This may be a read error: a much more frequent sequence differs by one nucleotide. This chain connects TRBV4-1 to TRBJ2-2, with 8 bases aligning to TRBD1. Germline V gives CDR1 MGHRA, CDR2 YSYEKL. The CDR3 has 14 amino acids. The junction had 2 bases not matched to a gene; V was cut back by 7 bases and J by 1 base. The CDR3 coding sequence is TGCGCCAGCACAGGACAGGGGAACACCGGGGAGCTGTTTTTT. This gives the protein CASTGQGNTGELFF.

This clonotype was detected only a few times. The V and J genes are TRBV7-3 and TRBJ1-5; TRBD1 is a possible D gene (6 bases). The V and J ends lost 5 bases and 7 bases respectively, with 18 bases between them. Germline V gene lookup returns CDR1 SGHTA and CDR2 FQGTGA. CDR3 length equals 15 residues. The CDR3 protein is CASSINRESGQPQHF. CDR3 sequence (DNA): TGTGCCAGCAGCATCAACAGGGAATCGGGCCAGCCCCAGCATTTT.